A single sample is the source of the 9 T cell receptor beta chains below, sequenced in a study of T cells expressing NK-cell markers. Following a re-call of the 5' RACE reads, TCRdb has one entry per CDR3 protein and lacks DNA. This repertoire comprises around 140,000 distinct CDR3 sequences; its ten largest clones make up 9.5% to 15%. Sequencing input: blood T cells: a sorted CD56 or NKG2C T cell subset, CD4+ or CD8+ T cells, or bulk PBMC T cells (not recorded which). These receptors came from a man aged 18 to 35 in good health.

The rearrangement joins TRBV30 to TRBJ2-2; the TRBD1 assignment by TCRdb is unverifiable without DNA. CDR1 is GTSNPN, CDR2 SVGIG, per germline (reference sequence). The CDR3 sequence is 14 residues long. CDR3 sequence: CAFRGGAATGELFF. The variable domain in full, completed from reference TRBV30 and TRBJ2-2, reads SQTIHQWPATLVQPVGSPLSLECTVEGTSNPNLYWYRQAAGRGLQLLFYSVGIGQISSEVPQNLSASRPQDRQFILSSKKLLLSDSGFYLCAFRGGAATGELFFGEGSRLTVL.

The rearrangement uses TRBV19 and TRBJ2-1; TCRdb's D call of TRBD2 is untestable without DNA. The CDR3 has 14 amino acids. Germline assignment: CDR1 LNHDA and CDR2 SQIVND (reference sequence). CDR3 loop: CASSPGGPLNEQFF.

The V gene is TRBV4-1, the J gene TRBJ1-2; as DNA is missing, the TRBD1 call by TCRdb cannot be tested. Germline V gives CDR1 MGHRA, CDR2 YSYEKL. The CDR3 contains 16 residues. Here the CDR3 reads CASSLLQGEGIRGYTF.

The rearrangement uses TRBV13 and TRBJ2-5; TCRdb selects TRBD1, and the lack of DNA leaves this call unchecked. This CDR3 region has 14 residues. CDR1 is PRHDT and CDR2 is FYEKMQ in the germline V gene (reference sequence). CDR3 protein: CASSLDRVGETQYF. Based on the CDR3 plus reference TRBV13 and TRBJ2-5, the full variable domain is AAGVIQSPRHLIKEKRETATLKCYPIPRHDTVYWYQQGPGQDPQFLISFYEKMQSDKGSIPDRFSAQQFSDYHSELNMSSLELGDSALYFCASSLDRVGETQYFGPGTRLLVL.

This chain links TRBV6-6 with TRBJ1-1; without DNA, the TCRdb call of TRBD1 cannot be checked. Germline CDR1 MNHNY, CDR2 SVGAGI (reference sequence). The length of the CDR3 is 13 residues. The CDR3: CASSVPDVTEAFF.

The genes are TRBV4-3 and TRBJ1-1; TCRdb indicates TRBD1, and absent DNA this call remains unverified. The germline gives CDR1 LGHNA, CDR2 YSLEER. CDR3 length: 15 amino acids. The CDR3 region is CASSQDYRGNTEAFF.

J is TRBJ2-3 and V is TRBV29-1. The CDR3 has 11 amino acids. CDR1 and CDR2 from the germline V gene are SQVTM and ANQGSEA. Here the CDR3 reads CSVFVLDTQYF.

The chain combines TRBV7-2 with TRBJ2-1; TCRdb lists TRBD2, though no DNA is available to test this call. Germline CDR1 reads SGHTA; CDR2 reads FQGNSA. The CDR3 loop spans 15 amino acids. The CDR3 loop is CASSSDTSLNNEQFF.

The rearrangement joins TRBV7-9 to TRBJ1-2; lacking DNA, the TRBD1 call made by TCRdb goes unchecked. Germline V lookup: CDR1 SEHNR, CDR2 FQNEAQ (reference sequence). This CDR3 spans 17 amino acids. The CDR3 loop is CASSFIDGTAMIYGYTF.